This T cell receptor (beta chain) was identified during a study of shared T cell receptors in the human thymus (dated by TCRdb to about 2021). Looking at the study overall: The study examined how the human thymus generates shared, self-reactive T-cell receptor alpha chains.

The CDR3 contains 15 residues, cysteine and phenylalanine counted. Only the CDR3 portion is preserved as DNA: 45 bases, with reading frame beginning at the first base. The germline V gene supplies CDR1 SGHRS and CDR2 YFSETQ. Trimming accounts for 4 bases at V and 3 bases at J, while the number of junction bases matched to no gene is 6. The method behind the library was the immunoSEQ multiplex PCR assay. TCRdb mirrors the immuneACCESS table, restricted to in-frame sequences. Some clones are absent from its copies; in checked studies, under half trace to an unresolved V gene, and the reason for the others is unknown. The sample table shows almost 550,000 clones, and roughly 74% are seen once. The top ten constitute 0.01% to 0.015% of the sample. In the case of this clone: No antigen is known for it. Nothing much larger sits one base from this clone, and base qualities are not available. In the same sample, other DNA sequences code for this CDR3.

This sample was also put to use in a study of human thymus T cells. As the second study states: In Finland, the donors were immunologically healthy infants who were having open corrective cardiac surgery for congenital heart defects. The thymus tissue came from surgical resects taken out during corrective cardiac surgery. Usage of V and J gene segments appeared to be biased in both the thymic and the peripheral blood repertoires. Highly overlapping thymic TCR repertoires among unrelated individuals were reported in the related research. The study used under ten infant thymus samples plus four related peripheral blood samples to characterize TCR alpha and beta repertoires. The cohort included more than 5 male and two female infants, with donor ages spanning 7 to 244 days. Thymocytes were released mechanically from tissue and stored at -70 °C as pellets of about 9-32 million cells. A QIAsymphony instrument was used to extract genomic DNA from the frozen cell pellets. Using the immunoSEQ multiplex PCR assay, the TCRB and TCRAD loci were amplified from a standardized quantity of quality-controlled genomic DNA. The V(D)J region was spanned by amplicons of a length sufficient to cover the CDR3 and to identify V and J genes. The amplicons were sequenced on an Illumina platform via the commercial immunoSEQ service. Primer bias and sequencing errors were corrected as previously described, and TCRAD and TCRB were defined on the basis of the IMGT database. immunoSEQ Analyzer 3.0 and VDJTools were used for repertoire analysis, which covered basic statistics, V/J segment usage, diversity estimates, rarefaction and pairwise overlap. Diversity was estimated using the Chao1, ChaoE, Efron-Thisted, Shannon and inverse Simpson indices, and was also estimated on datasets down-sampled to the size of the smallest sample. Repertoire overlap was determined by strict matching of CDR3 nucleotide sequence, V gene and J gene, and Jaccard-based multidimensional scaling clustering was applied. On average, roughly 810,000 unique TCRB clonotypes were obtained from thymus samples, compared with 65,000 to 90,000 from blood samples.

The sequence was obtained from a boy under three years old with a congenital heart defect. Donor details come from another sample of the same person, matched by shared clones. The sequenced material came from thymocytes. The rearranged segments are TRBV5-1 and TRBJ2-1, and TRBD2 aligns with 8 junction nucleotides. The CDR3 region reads CASSPGLAGYNEQFF. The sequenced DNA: TGCGCCAGCAGCCCGGGGCTAGCGGGCTACAATGAGCAGTTCTTC.